A single sample is the source of the 10 T cell receptor beta chains below, sequenced in a study of blood T cell repertoires in COVID-19. The method was immunoSEQ multiplex PCR; TCRdb's version includes in-frame clones alone and lacks a portion of them. The profile shows hundreds of thousands of clones, 85% to 90% of them singletons. The sample was peripheral blood. These receptors were taken from a woman aged 70-85 years with COVID-19, enrolled during active disease.

This clone was counted only a few times. Distinct nucleotide sequences in the sample also encode this CDR3. J is TRBJ2-3 and V is TRBV7-2, with a tentative D call TRBD1 (5 bases). Trimming shortened V by 1 base and J by 3 bases, and 11 bases separated the two germline ends. The CDR3 has 15 residues. Germline V gene sequence: CDR1 SGHTA, CDR2 FQGNSA. The CDR3 sequence is CASSLGQGVTDTQYF. CDR3 coding DNA: TGTGCCAGCAGCTTAGGGCAGGGCGTGACAGATACGCAGTATTTT. Looking up the rest from reference TRBV7-2 and TRBJ2-3 gives the full variable domain: GAGVSQSPSNKVTEKGKDVELRCDPISGHTALYWYRQSLGQGLEFLIYFQGNSAPDKSGLPSDRFSAERTGGSVSTLTIQRTQQEDSAVYLCASSLGQGVTDTQYFGPGTRLTVL.

The chain combines TRBV12-3 or TRBV12-4 with TRBJ1-1; D is uncertain. This CDR3 is built from 13 residues. The V and J ends lost 8 bases and 0 bases respectively, with 10 bases between them. The CDR3 reads CASSGYLNTEAFF. Written as DNA, the CDR3 is TGTGCCAGCTCGGGGTACCTGAACACTGAAGCTTTCTTT.

V and J are TRBV6-6 and TRBJ1-5; tentatively, D is TRBD1 (6 bases). There are 16 residues in the CDR3. Trimming left V 2 bases short and J 3 bases short, with 14 bases between. Germline V lookup: CDR1 MNHNY, CDR2 SVGAGI (reference sequence). The CDR3 region is CASSYEGGFHNQPQHF. The CDR3 DNA reads TGTGCCAGCAGTTACGAGGGGGGGTTCCACAATCAGCCCCAGCATTTT.

V usage is TRBV4-1 and J usage is TRBJ1-1; no reliable D call. This CDR3 has 14 residues. Trimming removed 1 base from V and 0 bases from J, with 6 bases in between. Germline V gene lookup returns CDR1 MGHRA and CDR2 YSYEKL. CDR3 amino acids: CASSQAGLNTEAFF. The CDR3 region has the DNA TGCGCCAGCAGCCAAGCGGGGTTGAACACTGAAGCTTTCTTT.

The chain is built from TRBV9 and TRBJ1-4; TRBD1 matches 7 bases. Per the germline V gene, CDR1 is SGDLS and CDR2 is YYNGEE. J gave up 4 bases and V 0 bases, and 6 bases lay outside the gene matches. The CDR3 is 16 amino acids. CDR3 sequence: CASSVASGQNNEKLFF. The CDR3 bases are TGTGCCAGCAGCGTAGCCTCGGGACAGAATAATGAAAAACTGTTTTTT.

The rearrangement uses TRBV6-5 and TRBJ2-7; tentative D call: TRBD2 (6 bases). V was clipped by 1 base and J by 6 bases, with 19 bases between them. CDR3 length equals 16 residues. Germline values: CDR1 MNHEY, CDR2 SVGAGI. Written as DNA, the CDR3 is TGTGCCAGCAGTTACTTCGGTTCAGGGTCGGAGGGCGAGCAGTACTTC. This translates into CASSYFGSGSEGEQYF.

The J gene is TRBJ2-1, the V gene TRBV6-5, with TRBD2 matching over 7 bases. V gave up 6 bases and J gave up 15 bases; unmatched junction bases: 8. The CDR3 has 11 amino acids. Germline-derived CDR1 and CDR2 are MNHEY and SVGAGI. CDR3 sequence (DNA): TGTGCCAGCAGCCTGCGACTAGCAACGTTCTTC. This gives the protein CASSLRLATFF.

The rearrangement joins TRBV25-1 to TRBJ2-2; 9 nucleotides match TRBD2. Germline-derived CDR1 and CDR2 are MGHDK and SYGVNS. Trimming at V came to 8 bases and at J to 6 bases, leaving 7 bases not matched to a gene. The CDR3 extends over 14 amino acids. CDR3 sequence: CASGGLAISGELFF. In nucleotides, the CDR3 is TGTGCCAGCGGGGGACTAGCTATCTCCGGGGAGCTGTTTTTT.

The chain carries TRBV19 and TRBJ2-3, with 13 bases lining up with TRBD2. Germline assignment: CDR1 LNHDA and CDR2 SQIVND (reference sequence). V lost 4 bases, J lost 3 bases, and 4 bases stayed unmatched. CDR3 length: 16 amino acids. CDR3 nucleotide sequence: TGTGCCAGTAGTACGCGACTAGCGGGGGGTACAGATACGCAGTATTTT. It yields the protein CASSTRLAGGTDTQYF. The variable domain in full, completed from reference TRBV19 and TRBJ2-3, reads DGGITQSPKYLFRKEGQNVTLSCEQNLNHDAMYWYRQDPGQGLRLIYYSQIVNDFQKGDIAEGYSVSREKKESFPLTVTSAQKNPTAFYLCASSTRLAGGTDTQYFGPGTRLTVL.

This chain joins TRBV11-2 and TRBJ2-7; TRBD2 might be the D (5 bases). Trimming took 6 bases from V and 1 from J, leaving 13 bases between them. Germline CDR1 SGHAT, CDR2 FQNNGV. CDR3 size: 14 residues. CDR3 sequence: CASRSPRGSYEQYF. The CDR3 DNA reads TGTGCCAGCAGATCTCCGCGAGGGTCCTACGAGCAGTACTTC.